Described below is a single T cell receptor beta chain sequence and its context. This sample was taken from a study of blood T cell repertoires in COVID-19. Here immunoSEQ multiplex PCR was the method, and the copy in TCRdb shows in-frame clones only, minus some. The table includes 250,000 or so clones, around 86% detected once. The CDR3 is made up of 14 amino acids. The J segment lost 3 bases and the V segment lost 5 bases, leaving 4 bases of the junction unmatched. CDR1 is LNHDA and CDR2 is SQIVND in the germline V gene (reference sequence). The chain is built from TRBV19 and TRBJ1-2; 9 bases match TRBD1. The material sequenced was peripheral blood. This receptor was taken from a young woman with active or convalescent COVID-19. The CDR3 DNA reads as TGTGCCAGTAGTGTGACAGGGGGATACTATGGCTACACCTTC. This encodes CASSVTGGYYGYTF.